This T cell receptor beta chain was sequenced for a study of blood T cell repertoires in COVID-19. The overall study: Samples came from the United States, Italy and Spain, spanning acute and convalescent COVID-19. T cells, B-cell-depleted T cells, or PBMCs supplied cDNA or gDNA.

V dropped 3 bases and J dropped 0; count of bases not matched to a gene: 7. The V gene's germline CDR1 is LNHDA and CDR2 SQIVND (reference sequence). This CDR3 has 16 amino acids. In the study's own analysis: It was from reference gene primer amplification that nucleated cell counts were estimated. Produced via immunoSEQ multiplex PCR; TCRdb's table is partial and in-frame only. V, J and clone size are taken as reported in that table, and D and trimming were inferred from the DNA itself. The table lists over 250,000 clones, 83% of them singletons. This chain links TRBV19 with TRBJ2-7, with 8 nucleotides matching TRBD2. This TCR derives from a woman between 45 and 65 years old who had recovered from COVID-19. The sample consisted of peripheral blood. CDR3 coding DNA: TGTGCCAGTAGTATTTCAAGCGGGAGTTACTCCTACGAGCAGTACTTC. Translation: CASSISSGSYSYEQYF. Complete variable domain (other parts from reference TRBV19 and TRBJ2-7): DGGITQSPKYLFRKEGQNVTLSCEQNLNHDAMYWYRQDPGQGLRLIYYSQIVNDFQKGDIAEGYSVSREKKESFPLTVTSAQKNPTAFYLCASSISSGSYSYEQYFGPGTRLTVT.